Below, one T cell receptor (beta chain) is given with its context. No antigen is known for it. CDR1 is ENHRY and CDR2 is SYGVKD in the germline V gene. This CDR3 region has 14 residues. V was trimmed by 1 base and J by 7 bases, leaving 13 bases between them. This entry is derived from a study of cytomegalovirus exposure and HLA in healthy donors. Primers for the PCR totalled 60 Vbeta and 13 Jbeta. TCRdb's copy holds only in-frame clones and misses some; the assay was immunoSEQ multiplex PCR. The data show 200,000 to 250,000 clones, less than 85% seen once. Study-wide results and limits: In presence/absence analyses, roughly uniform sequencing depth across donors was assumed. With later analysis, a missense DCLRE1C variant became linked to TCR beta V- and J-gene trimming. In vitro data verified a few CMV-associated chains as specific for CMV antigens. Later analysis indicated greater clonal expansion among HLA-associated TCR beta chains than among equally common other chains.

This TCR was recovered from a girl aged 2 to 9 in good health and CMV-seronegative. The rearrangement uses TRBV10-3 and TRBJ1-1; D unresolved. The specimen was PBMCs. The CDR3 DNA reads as TGTGCCATCAGTGAGTTCGGGGAGGACGGTGAAGCTTTCTTT. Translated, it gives CAISEFGEDGEAFF.